Below, one T cell receptor beta chain is given with its context. V gave up 2 bases and J gave up 2 bases, with 10 bases separating them. The CDR3 contains 15 residues. CDR1 and CDR2 from the germline V gene are SGHNT and YENEEA. This record comes from a study of T cell repertoires in cytomegalovirus infection. Overall study: Public signatures in TCR beta pointed to CMV infection and matching HLA type.

TCRdb itself ran the reads through MiXCR, one entry per CDR3 protein. Seen here are about 320,000 distinct CDR3 sequences, approximately 9.5% observed once, and the top ten hold 3.5% to 4.5%. The sequence was collected from a human donor in good health (CMV status not recorded). Some clones in this sample may be carry-over from other donors' samples. This chain joins TRBV11-3 and TRBJ2-1; D not resolved. Specimen: PBMCs. CDR3 nucleotides: TGTGCCAGCAGCTTAAGCCGCGGAACCTACAATGAGCAGTTCTTC. Encoded protein: CASSLSRGTYNEQFF.